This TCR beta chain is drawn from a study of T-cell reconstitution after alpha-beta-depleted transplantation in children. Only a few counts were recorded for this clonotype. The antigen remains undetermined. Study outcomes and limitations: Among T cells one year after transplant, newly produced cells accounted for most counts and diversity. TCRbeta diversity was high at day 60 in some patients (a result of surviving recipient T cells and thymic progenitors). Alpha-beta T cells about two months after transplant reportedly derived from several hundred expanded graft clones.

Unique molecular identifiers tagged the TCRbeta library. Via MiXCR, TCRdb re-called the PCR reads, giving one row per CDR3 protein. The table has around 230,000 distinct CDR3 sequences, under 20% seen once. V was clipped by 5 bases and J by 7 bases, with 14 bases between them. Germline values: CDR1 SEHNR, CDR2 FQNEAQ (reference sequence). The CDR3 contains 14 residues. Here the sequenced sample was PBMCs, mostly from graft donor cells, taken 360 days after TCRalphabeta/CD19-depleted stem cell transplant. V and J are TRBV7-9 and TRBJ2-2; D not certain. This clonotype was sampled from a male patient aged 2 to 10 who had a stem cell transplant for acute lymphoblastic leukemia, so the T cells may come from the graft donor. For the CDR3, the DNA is TGTGCCAGCAGCCCCCGTCTGGGGATCGGGGAGCTGTTTTTT. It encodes CASSPRLGIGELFF.